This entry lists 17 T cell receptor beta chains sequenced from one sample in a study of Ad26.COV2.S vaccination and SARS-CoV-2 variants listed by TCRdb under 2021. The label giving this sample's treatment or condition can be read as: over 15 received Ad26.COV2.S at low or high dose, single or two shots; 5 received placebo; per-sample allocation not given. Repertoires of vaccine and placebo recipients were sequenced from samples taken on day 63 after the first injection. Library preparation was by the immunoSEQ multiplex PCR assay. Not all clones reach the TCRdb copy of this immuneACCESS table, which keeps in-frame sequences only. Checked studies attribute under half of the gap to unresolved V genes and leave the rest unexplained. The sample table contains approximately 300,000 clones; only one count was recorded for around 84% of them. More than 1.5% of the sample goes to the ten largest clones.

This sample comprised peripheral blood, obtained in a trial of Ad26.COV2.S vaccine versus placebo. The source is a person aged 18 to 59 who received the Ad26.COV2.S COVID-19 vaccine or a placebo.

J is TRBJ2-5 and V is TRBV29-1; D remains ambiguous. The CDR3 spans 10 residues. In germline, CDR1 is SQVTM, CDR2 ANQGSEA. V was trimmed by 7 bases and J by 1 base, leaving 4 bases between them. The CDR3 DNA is TGCAGCGCCCTCCAAGAGACCCAGTACTTC. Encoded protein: CSALQETQYF.

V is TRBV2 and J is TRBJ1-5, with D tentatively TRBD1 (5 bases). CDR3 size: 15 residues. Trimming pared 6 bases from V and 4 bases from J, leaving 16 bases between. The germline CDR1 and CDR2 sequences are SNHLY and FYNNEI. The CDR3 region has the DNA TGTGCCAGCAGGGTGGGACGGTTGGGAAATCAGCCCCAGCATTTT. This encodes CASRVGRLGNQPQHF.

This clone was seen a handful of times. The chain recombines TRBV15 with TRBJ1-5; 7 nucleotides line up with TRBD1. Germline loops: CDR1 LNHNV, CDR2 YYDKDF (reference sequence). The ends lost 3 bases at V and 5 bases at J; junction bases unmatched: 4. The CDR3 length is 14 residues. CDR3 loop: CATSSNRGYQPQHF. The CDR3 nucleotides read TGTGCCACCAGCAGTAACAGGGGATATCAGCCCCAGCATTTT.

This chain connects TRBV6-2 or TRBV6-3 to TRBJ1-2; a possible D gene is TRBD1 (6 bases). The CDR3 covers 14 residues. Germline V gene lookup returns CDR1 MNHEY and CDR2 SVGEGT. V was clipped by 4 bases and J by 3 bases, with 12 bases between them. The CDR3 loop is CASSFAGGDYGYTF. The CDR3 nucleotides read TGTGCCAGCAGTTTCGCTGGGGGCGACTATGGCTACACCTTC.

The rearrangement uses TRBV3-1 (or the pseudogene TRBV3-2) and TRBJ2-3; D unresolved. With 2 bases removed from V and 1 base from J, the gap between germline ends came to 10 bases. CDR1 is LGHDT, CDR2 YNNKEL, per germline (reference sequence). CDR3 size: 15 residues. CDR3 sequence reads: CASSQRNRRTDTQYF. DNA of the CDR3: TGTGCCAGCAGCCAAAGGAACAGACGCACAGATACGCAGTATTTT.

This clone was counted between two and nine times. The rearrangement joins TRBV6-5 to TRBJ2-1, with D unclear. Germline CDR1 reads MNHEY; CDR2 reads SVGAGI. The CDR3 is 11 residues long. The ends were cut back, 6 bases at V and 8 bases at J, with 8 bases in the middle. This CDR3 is CASRTLHEQFF. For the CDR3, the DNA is TGTGCCAGCAGGACACTGCATGAGCAGTTCTTC.

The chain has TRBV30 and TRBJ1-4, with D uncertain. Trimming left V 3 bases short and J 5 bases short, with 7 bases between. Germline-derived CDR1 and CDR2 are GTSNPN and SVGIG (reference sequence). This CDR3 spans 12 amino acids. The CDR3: CAWSGRNEKLFF. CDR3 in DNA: TGTGCCTGGAGCGGTCGGAATGAAAAACTGTTTTTT.

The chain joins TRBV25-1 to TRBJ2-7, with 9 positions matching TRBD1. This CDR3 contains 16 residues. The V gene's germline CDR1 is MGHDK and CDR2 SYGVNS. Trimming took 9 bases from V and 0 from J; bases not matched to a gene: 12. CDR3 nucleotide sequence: TGTGCCAGTCTATCCAAATGGGACAGGGTCTCCTACGAGCAGTACTTC. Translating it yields CASLSKWDRVSYEQYF.

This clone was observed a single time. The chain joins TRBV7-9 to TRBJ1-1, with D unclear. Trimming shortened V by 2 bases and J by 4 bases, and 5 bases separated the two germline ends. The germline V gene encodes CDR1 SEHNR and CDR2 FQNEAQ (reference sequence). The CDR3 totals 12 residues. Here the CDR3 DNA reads TGTGCCAGCAGCTTACCCCCCACTGAAGCTTTCTTT. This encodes CASSLPPTEAFF.

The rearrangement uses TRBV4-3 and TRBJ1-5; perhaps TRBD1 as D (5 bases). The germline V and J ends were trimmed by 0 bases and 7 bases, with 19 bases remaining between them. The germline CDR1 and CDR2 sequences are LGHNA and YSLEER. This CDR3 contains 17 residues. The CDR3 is CASSQDFLLGGEQPQHF. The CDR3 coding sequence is TGCGCCAGCAGCCAAGATTTCCTCCTCGGGGGGGAGCAGCCCCAGCATTTT.

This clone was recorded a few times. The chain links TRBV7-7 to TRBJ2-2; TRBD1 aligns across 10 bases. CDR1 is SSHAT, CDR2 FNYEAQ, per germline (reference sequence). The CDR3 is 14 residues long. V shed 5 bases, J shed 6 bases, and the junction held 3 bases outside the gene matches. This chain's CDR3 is CASSIGTGAGELFF. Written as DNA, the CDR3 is TGTGCCAGCAGCATAGGGACAGGGGCCGGGGAGCTGTTTTTT.

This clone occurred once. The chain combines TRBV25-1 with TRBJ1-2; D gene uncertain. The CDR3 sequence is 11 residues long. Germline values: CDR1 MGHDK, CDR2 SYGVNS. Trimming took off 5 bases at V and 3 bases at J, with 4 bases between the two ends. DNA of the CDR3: TGTGCCAGCAGTCAAGACTATGGCTACACCTTC. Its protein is CASSQDYGYTF.

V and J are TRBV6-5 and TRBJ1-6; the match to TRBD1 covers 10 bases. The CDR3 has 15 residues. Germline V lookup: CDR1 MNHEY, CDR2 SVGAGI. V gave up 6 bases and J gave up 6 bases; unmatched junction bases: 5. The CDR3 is CASRVTGGTNSPLHF. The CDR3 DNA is TGTGCCAGCAGGGTGACAGGGGGCACTAATTCACCCCTCCACTTT.

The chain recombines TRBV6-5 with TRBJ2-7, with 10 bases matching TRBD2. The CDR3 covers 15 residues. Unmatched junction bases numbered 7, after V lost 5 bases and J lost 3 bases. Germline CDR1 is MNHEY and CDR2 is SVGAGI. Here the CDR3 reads CASSRLSGGGYEQYF. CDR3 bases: TGTGCCAGCAGTAGATTAAGCGGGGGGGGCTACGAGCAGTACTTC.

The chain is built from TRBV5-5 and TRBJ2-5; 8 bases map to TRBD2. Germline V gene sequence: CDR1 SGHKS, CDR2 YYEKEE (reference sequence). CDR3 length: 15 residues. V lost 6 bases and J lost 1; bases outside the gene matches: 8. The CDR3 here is CASTYSGDIQETQYF. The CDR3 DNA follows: TGTGCCAGCACATATAGCGGGGACATCCAAGAGACCCAGTACTTC.

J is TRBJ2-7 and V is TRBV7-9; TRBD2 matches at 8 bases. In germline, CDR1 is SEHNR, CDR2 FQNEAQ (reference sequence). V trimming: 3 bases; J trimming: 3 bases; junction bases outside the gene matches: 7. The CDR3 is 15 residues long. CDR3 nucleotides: TGTGCCAGCAGCTTCGTCGGGGGGGCACTCTACGAGCAGTACTTC. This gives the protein CASSFVGGALYEQYF.

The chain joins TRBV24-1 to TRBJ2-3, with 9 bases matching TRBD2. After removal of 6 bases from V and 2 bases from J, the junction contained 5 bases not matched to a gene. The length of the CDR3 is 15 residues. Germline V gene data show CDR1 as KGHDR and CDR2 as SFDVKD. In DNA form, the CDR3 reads TGTGCCACCAGTCAGTCTAGCGGGAACACAGATACGCAGTATTTT. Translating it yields CATSQSSGNTDTQYF.